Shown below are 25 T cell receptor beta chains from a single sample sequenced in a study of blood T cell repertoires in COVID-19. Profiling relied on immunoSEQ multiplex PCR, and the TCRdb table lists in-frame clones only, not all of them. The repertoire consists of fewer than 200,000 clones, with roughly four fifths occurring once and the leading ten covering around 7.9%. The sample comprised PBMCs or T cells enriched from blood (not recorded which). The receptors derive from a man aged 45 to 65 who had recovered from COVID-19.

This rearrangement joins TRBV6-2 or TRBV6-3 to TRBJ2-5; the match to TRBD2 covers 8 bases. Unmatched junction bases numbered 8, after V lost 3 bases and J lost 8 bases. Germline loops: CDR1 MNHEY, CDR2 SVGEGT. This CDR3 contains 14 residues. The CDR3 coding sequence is TGTGCCAGCAGTTATACGGGGGGGCCCTATACCCAGTACTTC. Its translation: CASSYTGGPYTQYF.

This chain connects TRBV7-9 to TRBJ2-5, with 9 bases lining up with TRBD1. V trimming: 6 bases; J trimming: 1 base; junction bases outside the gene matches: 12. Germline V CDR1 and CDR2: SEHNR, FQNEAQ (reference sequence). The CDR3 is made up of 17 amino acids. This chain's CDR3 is CASSRFSGQGFQETQYF. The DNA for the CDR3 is TGTGCCAGCAGTCGATTCTCGGGACAGGGATTCCAAGAGACCCAGTACTTC.

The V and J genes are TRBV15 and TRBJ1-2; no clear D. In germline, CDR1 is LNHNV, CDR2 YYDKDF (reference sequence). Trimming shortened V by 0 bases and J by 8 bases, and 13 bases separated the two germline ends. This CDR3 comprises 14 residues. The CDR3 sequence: CATSREMRAGGYTF. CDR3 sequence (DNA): TGTGCCACCAGCAGAGAGATGCGGGCGGGCGGCTACACCTTC.

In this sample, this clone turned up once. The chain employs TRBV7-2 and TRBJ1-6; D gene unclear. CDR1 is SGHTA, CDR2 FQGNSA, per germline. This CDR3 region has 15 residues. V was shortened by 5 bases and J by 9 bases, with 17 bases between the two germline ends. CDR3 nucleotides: TGTGCCAGCAGCGCCGGACGGGCCGGAGGTTCACCCCTCCACTTT. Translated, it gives CASSAGRAGGSPLHF.

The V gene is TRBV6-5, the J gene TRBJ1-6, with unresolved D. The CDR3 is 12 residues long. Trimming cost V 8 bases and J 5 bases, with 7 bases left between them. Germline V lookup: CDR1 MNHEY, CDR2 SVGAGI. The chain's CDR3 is CASLQNNSPLHF. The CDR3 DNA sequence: TGTGCCAGCCTGCAGAATAATTCACCCCTCCACTTT.

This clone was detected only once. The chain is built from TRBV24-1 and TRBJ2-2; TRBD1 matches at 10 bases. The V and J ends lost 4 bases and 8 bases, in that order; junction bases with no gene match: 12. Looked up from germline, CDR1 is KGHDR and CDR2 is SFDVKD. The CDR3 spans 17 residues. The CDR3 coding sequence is TGTGCCACCAGTGACACAAGACAGGGGGCGCGGAGGGGGGAGCTGTTTTTT. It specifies CATSDTRQGARRGELFF.

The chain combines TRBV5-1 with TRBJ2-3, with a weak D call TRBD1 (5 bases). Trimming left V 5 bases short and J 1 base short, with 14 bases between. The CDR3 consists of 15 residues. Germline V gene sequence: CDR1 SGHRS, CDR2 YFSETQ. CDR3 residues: CASRARGLGTDTQYF. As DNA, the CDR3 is TGCGCCAGCAGGGCTAGGGGCCTGGGCACAGATACGCAGTATTTT. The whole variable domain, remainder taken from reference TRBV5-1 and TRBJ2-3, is KAGVTQTPRYLIKTRGQQVTLSCSPISGHRSVSWYQQTPGQGLQFLFEYFSETQRNKGNFPGRFSGRQFSNSRSEMNVSTLELGDSALYLCASRARGLGTDTQYFGPGTRLTVL.

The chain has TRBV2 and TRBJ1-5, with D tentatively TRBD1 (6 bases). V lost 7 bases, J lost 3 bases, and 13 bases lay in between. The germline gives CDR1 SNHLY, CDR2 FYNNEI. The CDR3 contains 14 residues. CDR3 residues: CASTTRQDNQPQHF. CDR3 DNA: TGTGCCAGCACCACCCGACAGGACAATCAGCCCCAGCATTTT.

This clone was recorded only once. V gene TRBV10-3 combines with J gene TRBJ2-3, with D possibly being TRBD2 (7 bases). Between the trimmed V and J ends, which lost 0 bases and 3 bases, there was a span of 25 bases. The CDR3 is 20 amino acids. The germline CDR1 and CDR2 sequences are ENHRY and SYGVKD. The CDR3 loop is CAISESYELRGAVRTDTQYF. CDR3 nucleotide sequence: TGTGCCATCAGTGAGTCCTACGAGTTACGGGGGGCCGTTCGAACAGATACGCAGTATTTT.

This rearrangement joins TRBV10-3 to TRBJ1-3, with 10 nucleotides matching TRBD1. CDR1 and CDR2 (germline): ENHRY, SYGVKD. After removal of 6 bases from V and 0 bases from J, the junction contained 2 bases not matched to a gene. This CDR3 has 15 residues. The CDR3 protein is CAIRDRGTSGNTIYF. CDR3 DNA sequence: TGTGCCATCAGGGACAGGGGGACCTCTGGAAACACCATATATTTT.

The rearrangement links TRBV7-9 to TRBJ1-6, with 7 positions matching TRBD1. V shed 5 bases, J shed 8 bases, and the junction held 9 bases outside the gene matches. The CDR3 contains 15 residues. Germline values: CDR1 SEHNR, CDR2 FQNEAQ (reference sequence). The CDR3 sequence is CASSSYRDSHSPLHF. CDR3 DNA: TGTGCCAGCAGCAGCTACCGGGACAGCCATTCACCCCTCCACTTT. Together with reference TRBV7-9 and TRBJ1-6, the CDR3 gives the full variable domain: DTGVSQNPRHKITKRGQNVTFRCDPISEHNRLYWYRQTLGQGPEFLTYFQNEAQLEKSRLLSDRFSAERPKGSFSTLEIQRTEQGDSAMYLCASSSYRDSHSPLHFGNGTRLTVT.

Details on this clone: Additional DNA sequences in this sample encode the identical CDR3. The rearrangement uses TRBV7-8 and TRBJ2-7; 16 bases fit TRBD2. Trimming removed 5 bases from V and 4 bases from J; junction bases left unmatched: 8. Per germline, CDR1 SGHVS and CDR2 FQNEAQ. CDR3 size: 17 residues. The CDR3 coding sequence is TGTGCCAGCAGCCCCGGGACTAGCGGGGGGGCCGTTTACGAGCAGTACTTC. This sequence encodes CASSPGTSGGAVYEQYF.

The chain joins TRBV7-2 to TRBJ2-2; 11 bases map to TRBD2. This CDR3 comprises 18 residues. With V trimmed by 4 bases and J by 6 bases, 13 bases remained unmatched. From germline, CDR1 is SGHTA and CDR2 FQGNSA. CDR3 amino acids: CASSSPHFSGGAPGELFF. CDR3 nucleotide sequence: TGTGCCAGCAGCTCGCCACATTTTAGCGGGGGGGCCCCCGGGGAGCTGTTTTTT.

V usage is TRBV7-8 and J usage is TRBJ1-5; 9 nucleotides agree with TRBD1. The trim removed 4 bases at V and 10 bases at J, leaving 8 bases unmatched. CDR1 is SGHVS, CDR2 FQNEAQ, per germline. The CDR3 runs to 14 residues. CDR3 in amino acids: CASSSRDRDDPQHF. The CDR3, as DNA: TGTGCCAGCAGCTCCCGGGACAGGGACGATCCCCAGCATTTT.

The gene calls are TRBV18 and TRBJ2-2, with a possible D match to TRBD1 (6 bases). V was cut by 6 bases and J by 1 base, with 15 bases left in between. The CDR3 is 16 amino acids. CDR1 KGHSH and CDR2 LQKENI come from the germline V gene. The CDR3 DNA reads TGTGCCAGCTCCCCAGCCGGACAGAGGAACACCGGGGAGCTGTTTTTT. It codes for CASSPAGQRNTGELFF.

The CDR3 DNA reads as TGTGCCAGTAGTACCTACCCGACAGGGCGACCTAACTATGGCTACACCTTC. As protein: CASSTYPTGRPNYGYTF. The chain recombines TRBV19 with TRBJ1-2, with 7 bases matching TRBD1. With V trimmed by 4 bases and J by 0 bases, 11 bases remained unmatched. The CDR3 totals 17 residues. Germline V gene sequence: CDR1 LNHDA, CDR2 SQIVND (reference sequence).

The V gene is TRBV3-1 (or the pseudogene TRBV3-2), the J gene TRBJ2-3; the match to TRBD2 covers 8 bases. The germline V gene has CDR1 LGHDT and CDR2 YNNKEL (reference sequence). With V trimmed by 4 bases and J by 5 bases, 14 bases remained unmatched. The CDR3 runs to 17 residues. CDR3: CASSRRLESGGGDTQYF. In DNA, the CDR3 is TGTGCCAGCAGCCGCCGCCTGGAGAGCGGGGGAGGAGATACGCAGTATTTT.

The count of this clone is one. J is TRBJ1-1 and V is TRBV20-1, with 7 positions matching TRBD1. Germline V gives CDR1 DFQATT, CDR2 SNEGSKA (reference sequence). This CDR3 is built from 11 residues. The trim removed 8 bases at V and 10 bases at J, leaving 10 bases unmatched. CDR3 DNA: TGCAGTCTTAGGGAACAGGGGACAGCTTTCTTT. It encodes CSLREQGTAFF.

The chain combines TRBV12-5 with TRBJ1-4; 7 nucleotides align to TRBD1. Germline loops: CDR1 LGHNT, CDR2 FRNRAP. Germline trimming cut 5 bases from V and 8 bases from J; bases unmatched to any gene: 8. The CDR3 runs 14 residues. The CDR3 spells CASGHTGVGEKLFF. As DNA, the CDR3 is TGTGCTAGTGGTCACACAGGGGTAGGGGAAAAACTGTTTTTT. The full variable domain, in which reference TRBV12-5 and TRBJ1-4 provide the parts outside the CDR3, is DARVTQTPRHKVTEMGQEVTMRCQPILGHNTVFWYRQTMMQGLELLAYFRNRAPLDDSGMPKDRFSAEMPDATLATLKIQPSEPRDSAVYFCASGHTGVGEKLFFGSGTQLSVL.

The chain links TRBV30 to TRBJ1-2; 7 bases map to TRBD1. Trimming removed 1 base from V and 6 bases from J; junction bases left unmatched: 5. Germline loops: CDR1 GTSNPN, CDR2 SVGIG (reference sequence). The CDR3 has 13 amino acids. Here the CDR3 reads CAWSAQGSHGYTF. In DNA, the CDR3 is TGTGCCTGGAGTGCACAGGGGTCGCATGGCTACACCTTC.

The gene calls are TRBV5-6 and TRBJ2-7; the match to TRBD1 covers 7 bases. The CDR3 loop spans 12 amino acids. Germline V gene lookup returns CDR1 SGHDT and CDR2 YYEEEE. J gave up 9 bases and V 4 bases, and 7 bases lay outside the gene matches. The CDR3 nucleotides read TGTGCCAGCAGCAGGGACAGAGTAGTGCAGTACTTC. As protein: CASSRDRVVQYF. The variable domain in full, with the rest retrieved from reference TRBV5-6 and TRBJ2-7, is DAGVTQSPTHLIKTRGQQVTLRCSPKSGHDTVSWYQQALGQGPQFIFQYYEEEERQRGNFPDRFSGHQFPNYSSELNVNALLLGDSALYLCASSRDRVVQYFGPGTRLTVT.

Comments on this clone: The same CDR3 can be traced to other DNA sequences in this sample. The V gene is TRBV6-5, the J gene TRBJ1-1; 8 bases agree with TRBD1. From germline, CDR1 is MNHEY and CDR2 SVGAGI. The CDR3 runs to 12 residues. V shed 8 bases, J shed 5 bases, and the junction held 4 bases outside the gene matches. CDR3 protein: CASGQGGTEAFF. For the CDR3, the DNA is TGTGCCAGCGGACAGGGCGGAACTGAAGCTTTCTTT.

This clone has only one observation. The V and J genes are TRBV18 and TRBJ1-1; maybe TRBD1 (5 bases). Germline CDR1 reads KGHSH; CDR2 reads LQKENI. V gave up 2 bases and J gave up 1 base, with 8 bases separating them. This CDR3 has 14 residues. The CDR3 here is CASSPDRTNTEAFF. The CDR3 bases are TGTGCCAGCTCACCAGACAGAACGAACACTGAAGCTTTCTTT.

The CDR3 reads CASSPQRGKNTEAFF. The CDR3 bases are TGTGCCAGCTCACCACAGCGGGGAAAGAACACTGAAGCTTTCTTT. V gene TRBV18 combines with J gene TRBJ1-1; no definite D call. This CDR3 is 15 amino acids long. V was cut by 1 base and J by 1 base, with 10 bases left in between. CDR1 and CDR2 from the germline V gene are KGHSH and LQKENI.

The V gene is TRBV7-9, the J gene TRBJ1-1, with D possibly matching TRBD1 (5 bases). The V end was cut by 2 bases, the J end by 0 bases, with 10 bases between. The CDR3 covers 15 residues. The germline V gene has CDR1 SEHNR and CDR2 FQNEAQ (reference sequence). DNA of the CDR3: TGTGCCAGCAGCTTATCGGGGGGATTGAACACTGAAGCTTTCTTT. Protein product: CASSLSGGLNTEAFF. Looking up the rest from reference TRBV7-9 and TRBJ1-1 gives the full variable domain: DTGVSQNPRHKITKRGQNVTFRCDPISEHNRLYWYRQTLGQGPEFLTYFQNEAQLEKSRLLSDRFSAERPKGSFSTLEIQRTEQGDSAMYLCASSLSGGLNTEAFFGQGTRLTVV.